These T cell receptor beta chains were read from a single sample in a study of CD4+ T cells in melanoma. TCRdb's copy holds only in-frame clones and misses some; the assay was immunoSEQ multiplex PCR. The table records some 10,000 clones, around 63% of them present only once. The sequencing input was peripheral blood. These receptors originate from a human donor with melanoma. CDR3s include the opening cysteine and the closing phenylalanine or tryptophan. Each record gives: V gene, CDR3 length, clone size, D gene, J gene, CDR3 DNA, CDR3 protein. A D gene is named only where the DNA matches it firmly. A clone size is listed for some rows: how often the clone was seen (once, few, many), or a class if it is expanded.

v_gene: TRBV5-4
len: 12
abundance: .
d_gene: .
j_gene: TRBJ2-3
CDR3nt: TGTGCCAGCAGCTTGATCACAGATACGCAGTATTTT
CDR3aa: CASSLITDTQYF

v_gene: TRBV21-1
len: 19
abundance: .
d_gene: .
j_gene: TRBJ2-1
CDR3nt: TGTGCCAGCAGCGCACTAGTCAGGGACCTTGGTCCTAAATACAATGAGCAGTTCTTC
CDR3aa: CASSALVRDLGPKYNEQFF

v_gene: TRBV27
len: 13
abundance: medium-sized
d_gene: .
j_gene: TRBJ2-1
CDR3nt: TGTGCCAGCAGTTTAGTCTCCTACAATGAGCAGTTCTTC
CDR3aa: CASSLVSYNEQFF

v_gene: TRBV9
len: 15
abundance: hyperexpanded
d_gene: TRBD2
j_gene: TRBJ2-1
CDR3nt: TGTGCCAGCAGCGTAGAGGGACTAGCAGCGAATGAGCAGTTCTTC
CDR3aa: CASSVEGLAANEQFF

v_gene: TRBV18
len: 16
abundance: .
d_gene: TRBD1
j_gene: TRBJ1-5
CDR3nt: TGTGCCAGCTCACGATTGGGACAGGGAAGCAATCAGCCCCAGCATTTT
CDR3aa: CASSRLGQGSNQPQHF

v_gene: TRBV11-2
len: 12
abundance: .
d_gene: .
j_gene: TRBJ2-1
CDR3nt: TGTGCCAGCAGCTTAGGGGGTGGGAAGCAGTTCTTC
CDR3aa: CASSLGGGKQFF

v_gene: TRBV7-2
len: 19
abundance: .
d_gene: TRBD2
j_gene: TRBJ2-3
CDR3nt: TGTGCCAGCAGCCTCACTTTTTGGAGCGGGGGGGGGAGCACAGATACGCAGTATTTT
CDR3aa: CASSLTFWSGGGSTDTQYF

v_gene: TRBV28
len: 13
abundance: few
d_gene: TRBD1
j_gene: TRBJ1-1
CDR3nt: TGTGCCAGCACCTCAACGGGACAGTACGAAGCTTTCTTT
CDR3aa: CASTSTGQYEAFF

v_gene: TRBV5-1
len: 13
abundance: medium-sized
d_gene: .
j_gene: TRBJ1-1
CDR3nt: TGCGCCAGCAGCAGGACATCCACCACTGAAGCTTTCTTT
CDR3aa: CASSRTSTTEAFF

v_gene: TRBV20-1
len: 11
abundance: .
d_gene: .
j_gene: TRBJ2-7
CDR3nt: TGCAGTGCTACCCCCGAGAGCGAGCAGTACTTC
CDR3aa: CSATPESEQYF

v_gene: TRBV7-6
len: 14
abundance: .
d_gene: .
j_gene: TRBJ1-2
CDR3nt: TGTGCCAGCAGCTTAGGCGGGGGGGCCATGGGCTACACCTTC
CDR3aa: CASSLGGGAMGYTF

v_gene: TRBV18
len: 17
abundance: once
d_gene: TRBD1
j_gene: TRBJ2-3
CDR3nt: TGTGCCAGCTCACCTTCATCCGGGACAGGGGGTTCGGATACGCAGTATTTT
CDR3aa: CASSPSSGTGGSDTQYF

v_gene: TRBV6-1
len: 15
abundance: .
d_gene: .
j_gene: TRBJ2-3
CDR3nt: TGTGCCAGCAGTGAAGCTATTTCAGGGGCTAATACGCAGTATTTT
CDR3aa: CASSEAISGANTQYF

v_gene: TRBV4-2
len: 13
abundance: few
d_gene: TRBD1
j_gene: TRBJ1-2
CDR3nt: TGTGCCAGCAGCTTGGGGACAGGGAGTGGCTACACCTTC
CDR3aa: CASSLGTGSGYTF

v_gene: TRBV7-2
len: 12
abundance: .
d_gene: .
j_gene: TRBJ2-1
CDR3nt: TGTGCCAGCAGCTTAGCAAAAAATGAGCAGTTCTTC
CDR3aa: CASSLAKNEQFF

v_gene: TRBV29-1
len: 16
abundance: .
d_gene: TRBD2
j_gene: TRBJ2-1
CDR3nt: TGCAGCGTTGAAGATCTAGCGGGGGTATCCTACAATGAGCAGTTCTTC
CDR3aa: CSVEDLAGVSYNEQFF